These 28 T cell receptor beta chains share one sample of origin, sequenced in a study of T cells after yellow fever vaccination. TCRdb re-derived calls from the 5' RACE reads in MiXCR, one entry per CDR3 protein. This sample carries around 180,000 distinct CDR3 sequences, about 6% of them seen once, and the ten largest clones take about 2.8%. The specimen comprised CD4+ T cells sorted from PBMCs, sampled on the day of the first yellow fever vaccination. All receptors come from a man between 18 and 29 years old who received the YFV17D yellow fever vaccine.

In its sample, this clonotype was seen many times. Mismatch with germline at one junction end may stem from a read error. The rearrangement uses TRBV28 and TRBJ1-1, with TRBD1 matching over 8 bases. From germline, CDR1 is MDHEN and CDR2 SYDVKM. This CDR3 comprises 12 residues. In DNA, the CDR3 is TGTGCCAGCAGCCGCCTAGGAGACAGGGGTACCTTT. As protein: CASSRLGDRGTF.

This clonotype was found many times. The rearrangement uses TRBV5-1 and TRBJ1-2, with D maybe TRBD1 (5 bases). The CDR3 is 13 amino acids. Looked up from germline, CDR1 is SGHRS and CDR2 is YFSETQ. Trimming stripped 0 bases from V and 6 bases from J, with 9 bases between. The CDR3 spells CASSLEAGHGYTF. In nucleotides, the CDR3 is TGCGCCAGCAGCTTGGAGGCGGGGCATGGCTACACCTTC.

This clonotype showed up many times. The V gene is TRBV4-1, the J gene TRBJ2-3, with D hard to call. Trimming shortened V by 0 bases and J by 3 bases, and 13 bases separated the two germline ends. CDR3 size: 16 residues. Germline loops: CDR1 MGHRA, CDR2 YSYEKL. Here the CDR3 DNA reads TGCGCCAGCAGCCAAGAAAAGGGATTTAGAACAGATACGCAGTATTTT. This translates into CASSQEKGFRTDTQYF.

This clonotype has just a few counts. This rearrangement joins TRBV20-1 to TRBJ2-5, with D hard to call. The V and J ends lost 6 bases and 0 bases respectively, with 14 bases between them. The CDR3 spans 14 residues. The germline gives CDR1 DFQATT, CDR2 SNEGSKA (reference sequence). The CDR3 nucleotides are TGCAGTGCCACCCACCCCGGGTACCAAGAGACCCAGTACTTC. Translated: CSATHPGYQETQYF.

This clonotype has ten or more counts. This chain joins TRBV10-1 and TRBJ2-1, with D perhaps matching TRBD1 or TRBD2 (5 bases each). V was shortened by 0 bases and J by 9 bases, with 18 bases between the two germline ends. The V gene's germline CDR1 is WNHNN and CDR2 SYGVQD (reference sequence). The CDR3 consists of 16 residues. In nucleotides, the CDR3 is TGCGCCAGCAGTGAGTCCTTGGGGGAAGGTTTTAGTGAGCAGTTCTTC. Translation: CASSESLGEGFSEQFF.

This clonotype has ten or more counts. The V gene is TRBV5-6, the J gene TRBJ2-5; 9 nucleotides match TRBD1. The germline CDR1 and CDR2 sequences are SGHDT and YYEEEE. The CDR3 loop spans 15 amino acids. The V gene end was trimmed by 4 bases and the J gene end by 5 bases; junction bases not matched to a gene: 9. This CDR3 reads CASSRRTGAGETQYF. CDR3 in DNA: TGTGCCAGCAGCCGTCGGACAGGGGCGGGCGAGACCCAGTACTTC.

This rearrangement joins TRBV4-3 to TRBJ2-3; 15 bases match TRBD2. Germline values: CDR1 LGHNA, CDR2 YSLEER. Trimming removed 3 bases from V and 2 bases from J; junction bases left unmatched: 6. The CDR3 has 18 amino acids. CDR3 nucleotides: TGCGCCAGCAGCCAGGGGGGACTAGCGGGGGGACTCACAGATACGCAGTATTTT. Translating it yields CASSQGGLAGGLTDTQYF.

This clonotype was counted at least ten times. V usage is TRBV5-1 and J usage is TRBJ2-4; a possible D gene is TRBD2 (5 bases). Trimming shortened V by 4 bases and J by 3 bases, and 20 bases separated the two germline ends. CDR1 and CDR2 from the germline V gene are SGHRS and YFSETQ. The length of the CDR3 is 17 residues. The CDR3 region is CASSAPVGDRDKNIQYF. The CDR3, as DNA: TGCGCCAGCAGCGCCCCTGTCGGGGATCGGGACAAAAACATTCAGTACTTC. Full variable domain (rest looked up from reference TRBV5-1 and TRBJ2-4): KAGVTQTPRYLIKTRGQQVTLSCSPISGHRSVSWYQQTPGQGLQFLFEYFSETQRNKGNFPGRFSGRQFSNSRSEMNVSTLELGDSALYLCASSAPVGDRDKNIQYFGAGTRLSVL.

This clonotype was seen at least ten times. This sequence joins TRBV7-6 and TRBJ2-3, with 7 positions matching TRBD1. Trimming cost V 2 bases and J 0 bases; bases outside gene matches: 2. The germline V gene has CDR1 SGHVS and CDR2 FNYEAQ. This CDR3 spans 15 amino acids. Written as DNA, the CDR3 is TGTGCCAGCAGCTTATGGACAGGTAGCACAGATACGCAGTATTTT. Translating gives CASSLWTGSTDTQYF.

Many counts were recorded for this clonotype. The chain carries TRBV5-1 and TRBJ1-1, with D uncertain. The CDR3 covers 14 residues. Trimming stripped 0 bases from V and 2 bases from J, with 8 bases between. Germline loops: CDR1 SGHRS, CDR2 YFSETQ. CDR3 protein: CASSLAHGNTEAFF. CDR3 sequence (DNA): TGCGCCAGCAGCTTGGCACACGGAAACACTGAAGCTTTCTTT.

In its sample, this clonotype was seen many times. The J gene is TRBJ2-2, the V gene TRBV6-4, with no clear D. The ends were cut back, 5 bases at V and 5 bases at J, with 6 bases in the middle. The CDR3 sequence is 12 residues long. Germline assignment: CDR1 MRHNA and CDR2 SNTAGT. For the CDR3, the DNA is TGTGCCAGCAGTTCGAGAACCGGGGAGCTGTTTTTT. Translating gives CASSSRTGELFF.

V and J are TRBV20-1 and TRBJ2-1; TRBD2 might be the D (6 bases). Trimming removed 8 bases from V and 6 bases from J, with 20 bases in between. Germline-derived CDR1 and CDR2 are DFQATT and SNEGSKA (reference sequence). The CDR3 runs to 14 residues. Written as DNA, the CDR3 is TGCAGTACGCAGCCTAATGCGGGGTTCAATGAGCAGTTCTTC. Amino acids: CSTQPNAGFNEQFF.

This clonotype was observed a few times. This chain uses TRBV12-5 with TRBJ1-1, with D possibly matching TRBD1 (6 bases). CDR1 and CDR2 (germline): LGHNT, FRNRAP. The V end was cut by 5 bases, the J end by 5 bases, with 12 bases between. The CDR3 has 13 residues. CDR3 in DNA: TGTGCTAGTGGTGGCAGGGGAAAGACTGAAGCTTTCTTT. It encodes CASGGRGKTEAFF.

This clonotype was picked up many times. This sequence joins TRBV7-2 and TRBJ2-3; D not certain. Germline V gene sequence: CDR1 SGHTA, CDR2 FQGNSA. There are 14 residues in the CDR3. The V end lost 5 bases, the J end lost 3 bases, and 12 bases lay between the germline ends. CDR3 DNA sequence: TGTGCCAGCAGCCCCTCGCGGTGGACAGATACGCAGTATTTT. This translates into CASSPSRWTDTQYF.

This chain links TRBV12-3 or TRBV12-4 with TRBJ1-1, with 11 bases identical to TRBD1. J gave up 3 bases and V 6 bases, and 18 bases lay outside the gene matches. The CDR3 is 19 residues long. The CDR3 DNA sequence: TGTGCCAGCAGCCCAACATCATCCGGGACAGGGGGATTAGACACTGAAGCTTTCTTT. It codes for CASSPTSSGTGGLDTEAFF.

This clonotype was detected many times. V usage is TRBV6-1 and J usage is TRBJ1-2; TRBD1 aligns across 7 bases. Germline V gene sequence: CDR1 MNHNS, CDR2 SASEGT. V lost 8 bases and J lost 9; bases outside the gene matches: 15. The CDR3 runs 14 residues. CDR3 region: CASERPGGGSSYTF. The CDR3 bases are TGTGCCAGCGAACGGCCAGGGGGAGGTTCGAGCTACACCTTC.

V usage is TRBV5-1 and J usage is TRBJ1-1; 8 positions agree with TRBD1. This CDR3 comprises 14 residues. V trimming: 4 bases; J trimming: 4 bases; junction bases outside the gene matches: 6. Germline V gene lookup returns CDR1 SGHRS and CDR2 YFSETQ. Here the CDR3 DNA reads TGCGCCAGCAGCCAGGGGGCGCAAGGCACTGAAGCTTTCTTT. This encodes CASSQGAQGTEAFF.

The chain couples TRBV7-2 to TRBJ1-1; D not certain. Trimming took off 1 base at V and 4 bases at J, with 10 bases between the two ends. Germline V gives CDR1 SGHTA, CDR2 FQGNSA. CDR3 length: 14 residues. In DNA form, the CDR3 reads TGTGCCAGCAGCTTAGTGGGGTGGGGCACTGAAGCTTTCTTT. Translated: CASSLVGWGTEAFF.

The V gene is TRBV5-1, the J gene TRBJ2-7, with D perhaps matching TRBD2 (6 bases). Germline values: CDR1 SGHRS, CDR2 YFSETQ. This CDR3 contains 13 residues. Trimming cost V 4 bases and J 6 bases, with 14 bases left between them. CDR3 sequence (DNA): TGCGCCAGCAGCCCCGGAGGGTGGGGCGAGCAGTACGTC. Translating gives CASSPGGWGEQYV.

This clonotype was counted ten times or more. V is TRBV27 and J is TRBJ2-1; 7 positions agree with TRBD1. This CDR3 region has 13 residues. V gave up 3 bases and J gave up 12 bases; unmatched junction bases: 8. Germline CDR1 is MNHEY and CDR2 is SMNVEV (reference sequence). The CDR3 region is CASSLGTDTGQFF. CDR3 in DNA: TGTGCCAGCAGTTTGGGGACAGACACGGGGCAGTTCTTC.

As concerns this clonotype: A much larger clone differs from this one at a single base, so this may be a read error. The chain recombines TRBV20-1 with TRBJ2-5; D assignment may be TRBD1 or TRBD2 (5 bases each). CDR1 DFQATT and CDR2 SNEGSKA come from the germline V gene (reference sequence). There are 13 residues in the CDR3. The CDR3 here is CSTRVGALETQYF. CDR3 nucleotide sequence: TGCAGTACTAGAGTCGGGGCTCTGGAGACCCAGTACTTC.

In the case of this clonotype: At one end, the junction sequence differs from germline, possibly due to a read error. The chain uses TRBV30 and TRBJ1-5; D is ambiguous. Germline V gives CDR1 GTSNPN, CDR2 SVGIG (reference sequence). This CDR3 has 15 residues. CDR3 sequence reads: CAWSVGSGGNKPQHF. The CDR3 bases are TGTGCCTGGAGTGTAGGAAGTGGCGGCAATAAGCCCCAGCATTTT.

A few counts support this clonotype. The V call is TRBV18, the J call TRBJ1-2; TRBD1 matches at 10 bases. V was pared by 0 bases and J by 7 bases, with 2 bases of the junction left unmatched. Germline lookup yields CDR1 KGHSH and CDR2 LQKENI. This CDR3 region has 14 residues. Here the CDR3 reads CASSPPTGGRGYTF. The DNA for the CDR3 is TGTGCCAGCTCACCACCGACAGGGGGCCGTGGCTACACCTTC.

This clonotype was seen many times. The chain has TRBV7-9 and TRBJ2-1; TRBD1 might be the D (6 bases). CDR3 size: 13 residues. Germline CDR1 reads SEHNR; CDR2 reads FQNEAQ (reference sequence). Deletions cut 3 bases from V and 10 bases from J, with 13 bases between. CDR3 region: CASSFNRAKEQFF. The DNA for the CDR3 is TGTGCCAGCAGCTTTAACAGGGCGAAGGAGCAGTTCTTC.

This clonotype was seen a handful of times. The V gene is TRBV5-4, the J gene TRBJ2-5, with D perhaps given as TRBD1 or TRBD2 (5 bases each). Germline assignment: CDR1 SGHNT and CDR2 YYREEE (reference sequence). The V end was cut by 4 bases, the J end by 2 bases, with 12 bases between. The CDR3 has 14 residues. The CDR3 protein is CASSRDALQETQYF. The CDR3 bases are TGTGCCAGCAGCCGGGACGCCCTACAAGAGACCCAGTACTTC.

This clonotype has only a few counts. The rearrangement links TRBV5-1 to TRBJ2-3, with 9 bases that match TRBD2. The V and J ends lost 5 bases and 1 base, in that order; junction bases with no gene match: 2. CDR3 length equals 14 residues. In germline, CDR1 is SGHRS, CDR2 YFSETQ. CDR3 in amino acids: CASRLAGRTDTQYF. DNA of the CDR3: TGCGCCAGCAGGCTAGCGGGACGCACAGATACGCAGTATTTT. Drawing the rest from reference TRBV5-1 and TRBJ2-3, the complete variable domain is KAGVTQTPRYLIKTRGQQVTLSCSPISGHRSVSWYQQTPGQGLQFLFEYFSETQRNKGNFPGRFSGRQFSNSRSEMNVSTLELGDSALYLCASRLAGRTDTQYFGPGTRLTVL.

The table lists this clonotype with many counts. The chain's CDR3 is CASSIDGGFGYTF. CDR3 sequence (DNA): TGTGCCAGTAGTATCGATGGGGGGTTTGGCTACACCTTC. The chain employs TRBV19 and TRBJ1-2; TRBD1 is a possible D gene (5 bases). CDR1 and CDR2 (germline): LNHDA, SQIVND (reference sequence). Between the trimmed V and J ends, which lost 3 bases and 7 bases, there was a span of 12 bases. This CDR3 region has 13 residues.

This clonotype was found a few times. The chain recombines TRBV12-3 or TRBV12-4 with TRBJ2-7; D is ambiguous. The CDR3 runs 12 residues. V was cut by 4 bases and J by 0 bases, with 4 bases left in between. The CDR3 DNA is TGTGCCAGCAGTTCCACCTCCTACGAGCAGTACTTC. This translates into CASSSTSYEQYF.